The rows below give T cell receptor beta chains drawn from one sample of a study of blood T cell repertoires in COVID-19. TCRdb keeps only in-frame clones here, not all; method: immunoSEQ multiplex PCR. The repertoire includes some 250,000 clones, 80% to 90% of them detected once, and under 9.5% sits in the top ten. Sequencing was performed on PBMCs or T cells enriched from blood (not recorded which). The receptors originated from a man between 35 and 55 years old who had recovered from COVID-19. The conserved cysteine and the conserved F or W are not part of the CDR3 here.

>12|TRBV21-1|TRBJ1-2
ASSRTVAKYGYT
>16|TRBV4-3|TRBJ2-6
ASSQDPPGASGANVLT
>12|TRBV11-3|TRBJ1-1
ASSLWEENTEAF
>12|TRBV14|TRBJ1-1
ASSPGTGGWQAF
>12|TRBV5-8|TRBJ2-7
ASSLLHRDYEQY
>11|TRBV12-3/TRBV12-4|TRBJ1-5
ASSFGSPQPQH
>13|TRBV19|TRBJ1-5
ASSTSTGMDQPQH
>16|TRBV5-4|TRBJ2-1
ASSFGLAGSQNYNEQF
>13|TRBV28|TRBJ2-1
ASSHRVIRGNEQF
>15|TRBV9|TRBJ2-1
ASSEAAGLAGGSEQF
>10|TRBV4-1|TRBJ1-1
ASSHQGTEAF
>15|TRBV7-2|TRBJ1-5
ASSLAPIWDRVQPQH
>13|TRBV5-1|TRBJ1-1
ASNPTGTENTEAF
>15|TRBV29-1|TRBJ2-2
STRRGSGTTNTGELF
>15|TRBV4-3|TRBJ2-5
ASSQEGQRTYQETQY
>14|TRBV6-4|TRBJ2-1
ASSAHLGEGLNEQF
>13|TRBV19|TRBJ1-5
ASSPMQNSNQPQH
>13|TRBV7-9|TRBJ1-6
ASSISDRLNSPLH
>16|TRBV7-2|TRBJ2-1
ASSFQGLAGSSYNEQF
>14|TRBV28|TRBJ1-2
ASSSYRGPQNYGYT
>13|TRBV4-3|TRBJ1-4
ASSRSGATNEKLF
>12|TRBV19|TRBJ2-7
ASRLDSDSYEQY
>18|TRBV9|TRBJ1-3
ASSVADGTGYGPDGNTIY
>12|TRBV4-2|TRBJ2-7
ASSQLGLTYEQY
>13|TRBV25-1|TRBJ1-3
ASSEGTGAGNTIY
>17|TRBV15|TRBJ2-3
ATSIPGLAGALGVDTQY
>13|TRBV27|TRBJ2-6
ASQNSGSGANVLT